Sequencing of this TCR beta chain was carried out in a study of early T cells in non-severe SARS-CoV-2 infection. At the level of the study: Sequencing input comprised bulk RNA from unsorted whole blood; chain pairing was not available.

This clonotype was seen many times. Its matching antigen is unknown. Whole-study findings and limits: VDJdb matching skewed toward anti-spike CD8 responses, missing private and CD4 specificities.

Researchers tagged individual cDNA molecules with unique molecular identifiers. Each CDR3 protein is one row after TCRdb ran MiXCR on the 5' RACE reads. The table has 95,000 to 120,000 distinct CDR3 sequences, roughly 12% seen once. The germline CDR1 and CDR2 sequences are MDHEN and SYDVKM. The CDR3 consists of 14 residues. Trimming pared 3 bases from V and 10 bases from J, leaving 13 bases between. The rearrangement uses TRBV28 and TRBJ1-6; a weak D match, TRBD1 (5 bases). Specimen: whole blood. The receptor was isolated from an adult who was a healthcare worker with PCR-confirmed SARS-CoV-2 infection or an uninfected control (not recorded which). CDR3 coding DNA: TGTGCCAGCAGTTTGGACAAGTCGGGCTCACCCCTCCACTTT. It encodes CASSLDKSGSPLHF.